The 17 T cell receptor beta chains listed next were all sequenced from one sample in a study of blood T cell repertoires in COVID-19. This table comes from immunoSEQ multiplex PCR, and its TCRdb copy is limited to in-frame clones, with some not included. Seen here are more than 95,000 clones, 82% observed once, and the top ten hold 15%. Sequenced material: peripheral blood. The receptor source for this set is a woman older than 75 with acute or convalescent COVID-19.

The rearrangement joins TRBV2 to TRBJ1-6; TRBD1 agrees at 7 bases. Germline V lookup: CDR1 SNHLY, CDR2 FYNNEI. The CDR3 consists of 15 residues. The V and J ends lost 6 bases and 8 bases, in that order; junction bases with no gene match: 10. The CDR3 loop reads CASRNDRVDHSPLHF. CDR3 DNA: TGTGCCAGCAGGAATGACAGGGTGGATCATTCACCCCTCCACTTT.

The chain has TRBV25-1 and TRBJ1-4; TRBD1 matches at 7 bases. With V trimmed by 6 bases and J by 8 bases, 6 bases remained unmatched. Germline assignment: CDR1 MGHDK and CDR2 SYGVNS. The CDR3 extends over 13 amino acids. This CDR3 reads CASRRDRNEKLFF. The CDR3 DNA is TGTGCCAGCAGGAGGGACAGAAACGAAAAACTGTTTTTT.

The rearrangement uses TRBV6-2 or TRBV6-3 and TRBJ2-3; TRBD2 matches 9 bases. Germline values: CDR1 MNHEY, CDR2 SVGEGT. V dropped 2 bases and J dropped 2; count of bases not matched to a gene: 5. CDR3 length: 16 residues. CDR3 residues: CASSYPLAGYTDTQYF. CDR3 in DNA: TGTGCCAGCAGTTACCCACTAGCGGGTTACACAGATACGCAGTATTTT.

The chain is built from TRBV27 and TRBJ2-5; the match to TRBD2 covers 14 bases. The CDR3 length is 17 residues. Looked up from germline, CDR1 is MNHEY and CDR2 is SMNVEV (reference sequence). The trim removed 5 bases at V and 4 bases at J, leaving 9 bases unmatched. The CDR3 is CASSPTGLAGGIETQYF. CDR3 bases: TGTGCCAGCAGTCCCACCGGACTAGCGGGAGGAATAGAGACCCAGTACTTC.

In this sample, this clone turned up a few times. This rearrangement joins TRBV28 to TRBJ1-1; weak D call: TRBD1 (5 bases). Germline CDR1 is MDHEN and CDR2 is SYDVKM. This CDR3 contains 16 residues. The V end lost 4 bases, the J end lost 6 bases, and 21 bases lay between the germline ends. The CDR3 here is CASSSLPARQSPEAFF. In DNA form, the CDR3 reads TGTGCCAGCAGTTCCCTACCCGCCCGACAGTCTCCTGAAGCTTTCTTT. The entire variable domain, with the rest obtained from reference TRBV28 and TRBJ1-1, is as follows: DVKVTQSSRYLVKRTGEKVFLECVQDMDHENMFWYRQDPGLGLRLIYFSYDVKMKEKGDIPEGYSVSREKKERFSLILESASTNQTSMYLCASSSLPARQSPEAFFGQGTRLTVV.

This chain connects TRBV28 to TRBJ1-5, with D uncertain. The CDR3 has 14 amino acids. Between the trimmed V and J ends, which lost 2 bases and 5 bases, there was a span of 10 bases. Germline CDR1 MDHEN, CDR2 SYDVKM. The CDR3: CASSLGNSHQPQHF. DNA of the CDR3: TGTGCCAGCAGTTTAGGAAACAGCCATCAGCCCCAGCATTTT.

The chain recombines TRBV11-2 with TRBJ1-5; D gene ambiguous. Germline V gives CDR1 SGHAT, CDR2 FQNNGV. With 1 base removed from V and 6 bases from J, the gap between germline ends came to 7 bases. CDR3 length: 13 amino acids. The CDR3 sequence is CASSLARSQPQHF. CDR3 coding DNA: TGTGCCAGCAGCTTAGCGCGGAGTCAGCCCCAGCATTTT. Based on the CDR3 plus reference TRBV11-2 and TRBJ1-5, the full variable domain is EAGVAQSPRYKIIEKRQSVAFWCNPISGHATLYWYQQILGQGPKLLIQFQNNGVVDDSQLPKDRFSAERLKGVDSTLKIQPAKLEDSAVYLCASSLARSQPQHFGDGTRLSIL.

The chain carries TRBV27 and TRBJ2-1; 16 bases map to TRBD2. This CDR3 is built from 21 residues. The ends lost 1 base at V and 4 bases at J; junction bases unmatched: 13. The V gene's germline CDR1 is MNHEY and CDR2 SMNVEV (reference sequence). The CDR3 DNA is TGTGCCAGCAGTTTATACTCCCGGGGACTAGCGGGAGGGACTGGGTACAATGAGCAGTTCTTC. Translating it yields CASSLYSRGLAGGTGYNEQFF.

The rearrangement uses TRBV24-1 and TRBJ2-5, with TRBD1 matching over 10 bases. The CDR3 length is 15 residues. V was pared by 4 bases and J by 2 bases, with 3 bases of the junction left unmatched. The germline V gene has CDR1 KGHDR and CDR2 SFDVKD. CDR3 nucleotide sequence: TGTGCCACCAGTGAGGGGGGACAGGGGCAAGAGACCCAGTACTTC. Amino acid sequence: CATSEGGQGQETQYF.

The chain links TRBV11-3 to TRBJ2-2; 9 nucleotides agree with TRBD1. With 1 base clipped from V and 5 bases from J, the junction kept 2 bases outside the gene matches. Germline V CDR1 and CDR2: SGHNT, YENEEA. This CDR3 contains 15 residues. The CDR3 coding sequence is TGTGCCAGCAGCTTAGGACAGGGGGATACCGGGGAGCTGTTTTTT. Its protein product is CASSLGQGDTGELFF.

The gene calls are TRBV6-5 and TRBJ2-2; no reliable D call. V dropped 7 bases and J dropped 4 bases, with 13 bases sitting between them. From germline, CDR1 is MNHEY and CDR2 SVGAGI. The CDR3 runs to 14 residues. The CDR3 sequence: CASTLGRFTGELFF. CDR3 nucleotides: TGTGCCAGCACCCTGGGCAGGTTCACCGGGGAGCTGTTTTTT.

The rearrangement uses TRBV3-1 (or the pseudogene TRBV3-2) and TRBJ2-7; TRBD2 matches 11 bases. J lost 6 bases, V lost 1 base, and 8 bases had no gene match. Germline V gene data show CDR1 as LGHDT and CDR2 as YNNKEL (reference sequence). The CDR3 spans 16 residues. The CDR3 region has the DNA TGTGCCAGCAGCCAAGGTAGCGGGAGGGCGAGGGGCGAGCAGTACTTC. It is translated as CASSQGSGRARGEQYF.

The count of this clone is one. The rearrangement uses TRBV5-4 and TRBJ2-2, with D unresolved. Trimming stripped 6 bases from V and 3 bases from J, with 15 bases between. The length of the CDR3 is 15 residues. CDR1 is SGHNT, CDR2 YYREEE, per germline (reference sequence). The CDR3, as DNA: TGTGCCAGCACCGAATTGGGTCGGGACACCGGGGAGCTGTTTTTT. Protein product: CASTELGRDTGELFF.

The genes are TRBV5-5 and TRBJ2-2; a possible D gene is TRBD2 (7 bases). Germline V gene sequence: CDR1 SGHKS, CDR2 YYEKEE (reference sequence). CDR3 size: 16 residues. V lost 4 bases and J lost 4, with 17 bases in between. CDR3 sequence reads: CASSTGAGASTGELFF. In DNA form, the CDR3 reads TGTGCCAGCAGCACTGGGGCGGGGGCCAGCACCGGGGAGCTGTTTTTT.

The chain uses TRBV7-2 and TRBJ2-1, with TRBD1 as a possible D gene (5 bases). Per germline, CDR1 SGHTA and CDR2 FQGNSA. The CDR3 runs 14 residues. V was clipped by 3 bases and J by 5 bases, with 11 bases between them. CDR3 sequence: CASSFYTGDNEQFF. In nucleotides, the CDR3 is TGTGCCAGCAGCTTCTATACAGGCGACAATGAGCAGTTCTTC.

CDR3 sequence reads: CASSSQGHTGTEAFF. Written as DNA, the CDR3 is TGTGCCAGCAGCTCTCAGGGGCACACAGGGACTGAAGCTTTCTTT. The chain carries TRBV7-9 and TRBJ1-1; D is possibly TRBD1 (6 bases). Deletions cut 4 bases from V and 5 bases from J, with 17 bases between. Germline V gives CDR1 SEHNR, CDR2 FQNEAQ (reference sequence). There are 15 residues in the CDR3.

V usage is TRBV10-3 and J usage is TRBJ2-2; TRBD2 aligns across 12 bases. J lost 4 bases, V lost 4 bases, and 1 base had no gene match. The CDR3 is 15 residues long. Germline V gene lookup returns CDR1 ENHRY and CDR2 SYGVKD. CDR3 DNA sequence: TGTGCCATCAGTGTGACTAGCGGGAGCACCGGGGAGCTGTTTTTT. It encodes CAISVTSGSTGELFF.